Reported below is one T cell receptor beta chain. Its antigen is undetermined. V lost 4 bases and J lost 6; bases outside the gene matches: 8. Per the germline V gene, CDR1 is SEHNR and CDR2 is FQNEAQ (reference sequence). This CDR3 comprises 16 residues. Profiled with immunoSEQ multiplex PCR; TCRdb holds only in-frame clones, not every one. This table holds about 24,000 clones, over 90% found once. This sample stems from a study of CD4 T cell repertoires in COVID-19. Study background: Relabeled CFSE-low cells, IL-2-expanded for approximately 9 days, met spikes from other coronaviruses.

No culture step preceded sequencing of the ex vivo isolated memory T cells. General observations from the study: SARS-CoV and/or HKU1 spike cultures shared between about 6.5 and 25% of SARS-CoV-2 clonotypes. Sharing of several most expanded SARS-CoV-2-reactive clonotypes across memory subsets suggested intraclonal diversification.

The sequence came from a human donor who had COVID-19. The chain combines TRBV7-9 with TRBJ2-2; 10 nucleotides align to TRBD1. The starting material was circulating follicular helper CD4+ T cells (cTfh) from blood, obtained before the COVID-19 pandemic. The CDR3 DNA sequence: TGTGCCAGCAGCTCGGCGACAGGGGGCGGCCCCGGGGAGCTGTTTTTT. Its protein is CASSSATGGGPGELFF.